Detailed here is one TCR beta chain. In the source study's methods: Amplification from reference gene primers served as the basis for estimated nucleated cell counts. Produced via immunoSEQ multiplex PCR; TCRdb's table is partial and in-frame only. The DNA gave D and trimming, while V, J and clone size come from that table. The sample includes some 300,000 clones, approximately 88% of them seen just once. The sample originates from a study of blood T cell repertoires in COVID-19. Study-level information: Nucleic acid was either cDNA or gDNA, and it came from T cells, B-cell-depleted T cells, or PBMCs.

This CDR3 region has 14 residues. CDR1 is SGHTA, CDR2 FQGNSA, per germline. Trimming at V came to 5 bases and at J to 0 bases, leaving 3 bases not matched to a gene. The sequence was obtained from a woman in her twenties or thirties who had recovered from COVID-19. Sequencing used peripheral blood. This rearrangement joins TRBV7-2 to TRBJ1-1; 7 nucleotides match TRBD1. The CDR3 region is CASSPGQMNTEAFF. The CDR3 nucleotides are TGTGCCAGCAGCCCGGGACAGATGAACACTGAAGCTTTCTTT.